This TCR beta chain was sequenced for a study of blood T cell repertoires in COVID-19. Study summary: T cells, B-cell-depleted T cells, or PBMCs supplied cDNA or gDNA.

Using immunoSEQ multiplex PCR, the repertoire was profiled, and TCRdb retains in-frame clones only, with some absent. The sample holds some 170,000 clones, about 92% seen once. CDR1 is LNHNV, CDR2 YYDKDF, per germline (reference sequence). This CDR3 region has 13 residues. Trimming left V 5 bases short and J 7 bases short, with 9 bases between. Sequencing was performed on peripheral blood. This chain joins TRBV15 and TRBJ1-6; tentatively, D is TRBD1 (6 bases). This clonotype was obtained from an older woman with COVID-19, enrolled during active disease. The CDR3 spells CATSLDRNSPLHF. CDR3 DNA: TGTGCCACCAGCCTGGACAGAAATTCACCCCTCCACTTT.